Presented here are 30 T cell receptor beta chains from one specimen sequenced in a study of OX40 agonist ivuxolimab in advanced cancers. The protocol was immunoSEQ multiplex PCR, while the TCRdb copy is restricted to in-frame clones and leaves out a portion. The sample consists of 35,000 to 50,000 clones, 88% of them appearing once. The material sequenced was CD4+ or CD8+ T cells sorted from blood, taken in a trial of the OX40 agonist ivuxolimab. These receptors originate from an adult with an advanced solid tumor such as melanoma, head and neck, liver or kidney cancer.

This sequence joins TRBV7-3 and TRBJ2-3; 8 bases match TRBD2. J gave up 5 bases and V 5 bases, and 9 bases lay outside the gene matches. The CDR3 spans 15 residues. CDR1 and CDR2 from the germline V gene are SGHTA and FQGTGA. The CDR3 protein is CASSRTGGLGDTQYF. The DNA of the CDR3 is TGTGCCAGCAGCCGGACGGGGGGGCTTGGAGATACGCAGTATTTT.

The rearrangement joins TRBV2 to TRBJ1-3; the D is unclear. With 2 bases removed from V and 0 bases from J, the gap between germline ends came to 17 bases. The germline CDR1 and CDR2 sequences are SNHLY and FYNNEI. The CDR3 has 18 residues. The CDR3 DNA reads TGTGCCAGCAGTGAATTGTTGGTGCGCGTTGCCTCTGGAAACACCATATATTTT. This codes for CASSELLVRVASGNTIYF.

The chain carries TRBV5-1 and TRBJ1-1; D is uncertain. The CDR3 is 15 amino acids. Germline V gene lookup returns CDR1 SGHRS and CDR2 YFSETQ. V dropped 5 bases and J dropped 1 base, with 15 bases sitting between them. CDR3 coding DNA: TGCGCCAGCAGGTCCAGCGGTCTCCCGAACACTGAAGCTTTCTTT. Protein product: CASRSSGLPNTEAFF.

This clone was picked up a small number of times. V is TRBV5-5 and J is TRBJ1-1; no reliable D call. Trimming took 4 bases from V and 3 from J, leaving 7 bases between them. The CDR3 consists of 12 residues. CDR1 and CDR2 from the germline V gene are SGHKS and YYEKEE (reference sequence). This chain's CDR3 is CASSQWDTEAFF. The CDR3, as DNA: TGTGCCAGCAGCCAGTGGGACACTGAAGCTTTCTTT.

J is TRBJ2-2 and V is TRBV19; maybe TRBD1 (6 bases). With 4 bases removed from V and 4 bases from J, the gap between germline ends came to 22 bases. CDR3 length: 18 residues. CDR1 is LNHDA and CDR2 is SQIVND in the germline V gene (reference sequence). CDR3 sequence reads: CASSRGGTRTLGTGELFF. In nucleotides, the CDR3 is TGTGCCAGTAGTAGAGGGGGTACAAGGACCTTGGGCACCGGGGAGCTGTTTTTT.

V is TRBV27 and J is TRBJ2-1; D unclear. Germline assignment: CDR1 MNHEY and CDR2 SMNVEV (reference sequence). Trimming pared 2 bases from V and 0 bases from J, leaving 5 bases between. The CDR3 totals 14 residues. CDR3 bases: TGTGCCAGCAGTTTAGCGGTCTCCTACAATGAGCAGTTCTTC. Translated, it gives CASSLAVSYNEQFF.

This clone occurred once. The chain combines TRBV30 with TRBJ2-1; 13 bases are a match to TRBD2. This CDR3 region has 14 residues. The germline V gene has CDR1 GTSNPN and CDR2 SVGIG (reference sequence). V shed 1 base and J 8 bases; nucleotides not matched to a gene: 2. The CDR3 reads CAWSEGLAGHEQFF. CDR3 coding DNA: TGTGCCTGGAGTGAGGGACTAGCGGGGCATGAGCAGTTCTTC.

The CDR3 bases are TGTGCCAGCAGCTTATTTGACAGCTATGGCTACACCTTC. It is translated as CASSLFDSYGYTF. The chain has TRBV7-2 and TRBJ1-2; D is perhaps TRBD1 (5 bases). The CDR3 runs to 13 residues. Trimming removed 2 bases at V and 4 bases at J, with 8 bases between. Germline loops: CDR1 SGHTA, CDR2 FQGNSA. The full variable domain, with the rest looked up from reference TRBV7-2 and TRBJ1-2, is GAGVSQSPSNKVTEKGKDVELRCDPISGHTALYWYRQSLGQGLEFLIYFQGNSAPDKSGLPSDRFSAERTGGSVSTLTIQRTQQEDSAVYLCASSLFDSYGYTFGSGTRLTVV.

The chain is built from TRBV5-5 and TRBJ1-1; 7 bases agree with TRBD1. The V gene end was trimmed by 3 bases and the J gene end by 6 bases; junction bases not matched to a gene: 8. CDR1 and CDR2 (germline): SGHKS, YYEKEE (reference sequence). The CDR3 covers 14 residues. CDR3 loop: CASSSGGGSPEAFF. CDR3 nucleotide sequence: TGTGCCAGCAGCTCAGGGGGTGGAAGCCCTGAAGCTTTCTTT.

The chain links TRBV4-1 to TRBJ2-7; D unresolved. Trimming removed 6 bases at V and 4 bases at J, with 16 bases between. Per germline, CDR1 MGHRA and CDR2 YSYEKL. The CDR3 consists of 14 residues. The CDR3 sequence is CASRPNIVEYEQYF. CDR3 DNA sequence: TGCGCCAGCAGGCCAAATATCGTGGAGTACGAGCAGTACTTC.

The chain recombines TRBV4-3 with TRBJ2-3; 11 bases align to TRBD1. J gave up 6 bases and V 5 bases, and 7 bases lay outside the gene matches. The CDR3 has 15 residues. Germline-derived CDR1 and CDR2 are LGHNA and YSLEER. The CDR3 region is CASSSGTGGDDTQYF. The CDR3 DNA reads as TGCGCCAGCAGCTCCGGGACAGGGGGAGATGATACGCAGTATTTT.

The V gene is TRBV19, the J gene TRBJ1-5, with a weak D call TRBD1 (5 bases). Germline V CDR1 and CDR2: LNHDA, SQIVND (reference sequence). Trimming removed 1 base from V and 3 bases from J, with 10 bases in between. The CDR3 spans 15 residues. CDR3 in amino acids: CASSIGRGVNQPQHF. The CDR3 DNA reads TGTGCCAGTAGTATAGGAAGAGGGGTCAATCAGCCCCAGCATTTT.

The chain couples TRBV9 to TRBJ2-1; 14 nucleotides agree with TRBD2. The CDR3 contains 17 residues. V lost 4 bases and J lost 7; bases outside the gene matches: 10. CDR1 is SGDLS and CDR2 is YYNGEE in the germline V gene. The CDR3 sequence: CASSPRTSGGFWNEQFF. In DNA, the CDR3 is TGTGCCAGCAGCCCTCGGACTAGCGGGGGGTTTTGGAATGAGCAGTTCTTC. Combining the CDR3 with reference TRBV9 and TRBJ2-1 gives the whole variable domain DSGVTQTPKHLITATGQRVTLRCSPRSGDLSVYWYQQSLDQGLQFLIQYYNGEERAKGNILERFSAQQFPDLHSELNLSSLELGDSALYFCASSPRTSGGFWNEQFFGPGTRLTVL.

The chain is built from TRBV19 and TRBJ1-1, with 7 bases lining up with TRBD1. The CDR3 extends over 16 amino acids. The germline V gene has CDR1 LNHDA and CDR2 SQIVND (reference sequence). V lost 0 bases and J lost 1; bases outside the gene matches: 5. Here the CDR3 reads CASSIEHRQGNTEAFF. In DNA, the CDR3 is TGTGCCAGTAGTATAGAGCACCGACAGGGGAACACTGAAGCTTTCTTT. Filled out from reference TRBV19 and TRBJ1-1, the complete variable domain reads DGGITQSPKYLFRKEGQNVTLSCEQNLNHDAMYWYRQDPGQGLRLIYYSQIVNDFQKGDIAEGYSVSREKKESFPLTVTSAQKNPTAFYLCASSIEHRQGNTEAFFGQGTRLTVV.

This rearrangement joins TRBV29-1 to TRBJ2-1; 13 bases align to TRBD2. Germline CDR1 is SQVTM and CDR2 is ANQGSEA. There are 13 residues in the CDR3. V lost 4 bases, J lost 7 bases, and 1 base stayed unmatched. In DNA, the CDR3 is TGCAGCGTTGCGGGACTAGCGGGGAATGAGCAGTTCTTC. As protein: CSVAGLAGNEQFF.

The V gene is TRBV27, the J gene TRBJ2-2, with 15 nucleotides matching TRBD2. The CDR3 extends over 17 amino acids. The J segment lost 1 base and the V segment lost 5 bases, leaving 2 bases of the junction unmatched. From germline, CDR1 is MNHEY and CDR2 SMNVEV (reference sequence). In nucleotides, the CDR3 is TGTGCCAGCAGTCCGGGACTAGCGGGGGGGAACACCGGGGAGCTGTTTTTT. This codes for CASSPGLAGGNTGELFF.

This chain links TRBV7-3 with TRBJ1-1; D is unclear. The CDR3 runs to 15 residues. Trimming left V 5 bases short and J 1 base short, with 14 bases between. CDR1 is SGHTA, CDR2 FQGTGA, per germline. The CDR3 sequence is CASSLTGPQNTEAFF. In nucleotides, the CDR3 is TGTGCCAGCAGCCTGACCGGGCCCCAGAACACTGAAGCTTTCTTT.

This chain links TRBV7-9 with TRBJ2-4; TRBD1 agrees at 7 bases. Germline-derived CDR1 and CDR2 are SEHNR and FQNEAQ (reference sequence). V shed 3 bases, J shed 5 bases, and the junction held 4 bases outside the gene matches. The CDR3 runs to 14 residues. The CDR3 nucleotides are TGTGCCAGCAGCTTGCCAGGGGGACAAAACATTCAGTACTTC. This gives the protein CASSLPGGQNIQYF.

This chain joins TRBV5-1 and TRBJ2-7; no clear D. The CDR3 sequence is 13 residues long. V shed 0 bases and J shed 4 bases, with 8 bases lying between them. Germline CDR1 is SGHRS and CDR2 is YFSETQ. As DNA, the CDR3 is TGCGCCAGCAGCTTGGCGCCCTCTTACGAGCAGTACGTC. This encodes CASSLAPSYEQYV.

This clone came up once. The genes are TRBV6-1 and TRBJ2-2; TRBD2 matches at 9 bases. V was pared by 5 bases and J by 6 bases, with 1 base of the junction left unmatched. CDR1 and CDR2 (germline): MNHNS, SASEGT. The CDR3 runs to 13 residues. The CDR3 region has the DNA TGTGCCAGCAGTTGGACTAGCGCCGGGGAGCTGTTTTTT. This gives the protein CASSWTSAGELFF.

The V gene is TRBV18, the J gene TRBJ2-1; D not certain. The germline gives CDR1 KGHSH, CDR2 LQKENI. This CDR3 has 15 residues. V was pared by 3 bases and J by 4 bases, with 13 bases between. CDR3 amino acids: CASSPDWGGYNEQFF. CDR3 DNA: TGTGCCAGCTCACCCGATTGGGGTGGGTACAATGAGCAGTTCTTC.

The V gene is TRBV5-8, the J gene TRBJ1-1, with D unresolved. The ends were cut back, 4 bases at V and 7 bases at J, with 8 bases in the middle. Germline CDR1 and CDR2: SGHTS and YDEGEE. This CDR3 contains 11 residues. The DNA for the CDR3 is TGTGCCAGCAGCCCCTGGCGTGAAGCTTTCTTT. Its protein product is CASSPWREAFF.

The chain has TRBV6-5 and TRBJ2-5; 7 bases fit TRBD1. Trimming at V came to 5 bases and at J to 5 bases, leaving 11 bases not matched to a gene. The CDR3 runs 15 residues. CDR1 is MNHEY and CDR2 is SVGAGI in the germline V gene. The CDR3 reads CASSVTGFGTETQYF. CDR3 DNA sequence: TGTGCCAGCAGTGTGACAGGGTTTGGAACGGAGACCCAGTACTTC.

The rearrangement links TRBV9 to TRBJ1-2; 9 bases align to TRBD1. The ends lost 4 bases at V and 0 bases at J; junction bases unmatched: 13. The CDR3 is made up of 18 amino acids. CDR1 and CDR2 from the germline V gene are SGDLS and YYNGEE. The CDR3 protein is CASSSRGTGNPSNYGYTF. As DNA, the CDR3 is TGTGCCAGCAGCAGCCGGGGGACAGGGAACCCCTCTAACTATGGCTACACCTTC.

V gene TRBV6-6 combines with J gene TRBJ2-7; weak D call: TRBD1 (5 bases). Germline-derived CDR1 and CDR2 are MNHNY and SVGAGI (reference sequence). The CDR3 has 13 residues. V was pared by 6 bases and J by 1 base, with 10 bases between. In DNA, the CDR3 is TGTGCCAGCAGCCCTGACAGTTCCTACGAGCAGTACGTC. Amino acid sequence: CASSPDSSYEQYV.

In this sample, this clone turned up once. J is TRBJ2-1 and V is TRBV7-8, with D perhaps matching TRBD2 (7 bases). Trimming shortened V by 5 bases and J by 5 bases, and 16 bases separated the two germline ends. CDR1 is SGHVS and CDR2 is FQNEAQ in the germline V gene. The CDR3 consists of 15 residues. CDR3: CASSPGVGGHNEQFF. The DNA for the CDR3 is TGTGCCAGCAGCCCAGGGGTCGGGGGGCACAATGAGCAGTTCTTC.

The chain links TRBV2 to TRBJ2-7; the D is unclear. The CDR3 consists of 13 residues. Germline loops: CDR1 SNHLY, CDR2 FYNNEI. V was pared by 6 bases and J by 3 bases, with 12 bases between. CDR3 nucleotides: TGTGCCAGCAGGGGCCGGGTTGACTACGAGCAGTACGTC. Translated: CASRGRVDYEQYV.

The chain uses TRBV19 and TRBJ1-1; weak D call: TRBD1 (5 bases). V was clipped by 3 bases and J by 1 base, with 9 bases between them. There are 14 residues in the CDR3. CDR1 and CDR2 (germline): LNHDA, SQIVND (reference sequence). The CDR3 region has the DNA TGTGCCAGTAGTATCGGGGGTTGGAACACTGAAGCTTTCTTT. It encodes CASSIGGWNTEAFF.

The CDR3 DNA is TGTGCCAGCAGCTTGGACAGCGATTCACCCCTCCACTTT. It yields the protein CASSLDSDSPLHF. This chain uses TRBV5-4 with TRBJ1-6; D is unresolved. The V gene lost 0 bases and the J gene lost 8 bases, with 6 bases spanning the gap. The germline V gene has CDR1 SGHNT and CDR2 YYREEE (reference sequence). The CDR3 consists of 13 residues.

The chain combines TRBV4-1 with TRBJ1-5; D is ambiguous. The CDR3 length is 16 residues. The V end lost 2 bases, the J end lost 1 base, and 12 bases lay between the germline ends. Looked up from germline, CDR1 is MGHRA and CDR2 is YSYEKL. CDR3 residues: CASSQTGYGSNQPQHF. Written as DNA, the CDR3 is TGCGCCAGCAGCCAAACCGGGTACGGGAGCAATCAGCCCCAGCATTTT.